The present T cell receptor (beta chain) was sequenced within a study of T cells after yellow fever vaccination. For the study at large: Preparation of the low-cell-number fractions used SMART-Seq v4 Ultra Low Input.

Remarks on this clonotype: The antigen remains unidentified.

Conversion of TCR transcripts into cDNA relied on 5'RACE template switching, which added a universal primer site and UMIs. One entry per CDR3 protein results from TCRdb running MiXCR on the 5' RACE reads. The sample records fewer than 350,000 distinct CDR3 sequences, roughly 9.4% being singletons. The ends lost 4 bases at V and 6 bases at J; junction bases unmatched: 4. The CDR3 runs to 13 residues. Germline V gene data show CDR1 as SGHTA and CDR2 as FQGTGA. Points from the study as a whole: Detected again after the booster were most primary-vaccination clones, at nearly 97% CD4 and about 90% CD8.

The rearrangement joins TRBV7-3 to TRBJ2-7; 9 bases line up with TRBD1. The sequence derives from a man between 18 and 35 years old who received the YFV17D yellow fever vaccine. Sequences were derived from PBMCs, sampled on the day of the first yellow fever vaccination. The CDR3 DNA follows: TGTGCCAGCAGCTCCACAGGGGGCGGCGAGCAGTACTTC. Encoded protein: CASSSTGGGEQYF. Drawing the rest from reference TRBV7-3 and TRBJ2-7, the complete variable domain is GAGVSQTPSNKVTEKGKYVELRCDPISGHTALYWYRQSLGQGPEFLIYFQGTGAADDSGLPNDRFFAVRPEGSVSTLKIQRTERGDSAVYLCASSSTGGGEQYFGPGTRLTVT.